The 28 T cell receptor beta chains in this list originate from one sample, sequenced in a study of blood T cell repertoires in COVID-19. Method: immunoSEQ multiplex PCR; TCRdb's copy keeps in-frame clones and lacks some. The data contain around 260,000 clones, about nine tenths of them singletons. The sequenced sample was PBMCs or T cells enriched from blood (not recorded which). These TCRs come from a young woman who had recovered from COVID-19.

The genes are TRBV13 and TRBJ2-6; possible D gene TRBD2, 6 bases. The CDR3 runs to 17 residues. The germline CDR1 and CDR2 sequences are PRHDT and FYEKMQ (reference sequence). The V end lost 5 bases, the J end lost 3 bases, and 17 bases lay between the germline ends. This chain's CDR3 is CASSAQSRGGGANVLTF. The CDR3, as DNA: TGTGCCAGCAGCGCCCAATCCCGGGGAGGTGGGGCCAACGTCCTGACTTTC.

This sequence joins TRBV21-1 and TRBJ2-6; the D segment call TRBD2 is taken from the table without a DNA check. TRBV21-1 is noted as a pseudogene. The length of the CDR3 is 19 residues. CDR3 protein: CASSKCGRRLTSGANVLTF. The CDR3, as DNA: TGTGCCAGCAGCAAGTGTGGGCGGAGGCTGACCTCTGGGGCCAACGTCCTGACTTTC.

The chain couples TRBV7-3 to TRBJ1-2; perhaps TRBD1 as D (6 bases). CDR1 is SGHTA, CDR2 FQGTGA, per germline. Trimming took 3 bases from V and 8 from J, leaving 10 bases between them. There are 12 residues in the CDR3. CDR3 region: CASSFEQGGYTF. Here the CDR3 DNA reads TGTGCCAGCAGCTTTGAACAGGGAGGCTACACCTTC.

The chain has TRBV4-1 and TRBJ1-5; D not certain. Trimming removed 4 bases at V and 8 bases at J, with 18 bases between. The CDR3 has 15 amino acids. Germline V gene data show CDR1 as MGHRA and CDR2 as YSYEKL. The CDR3: CASSPQAVAVEPQHF. As DNA, the CDR3 is TGCGCCAGCAGCCCCCAGGCAGTGGCCGTTGAGCCCCAGCATTTT.

J is TRBJ1-1 and V is TRBV15; possible D gene TRBD1, 6 bases. This CDR3 contains 16 residues. The germline V and J ends were trimmed by 3 bases and 0 bases, with 14 bases remaining between them. Germline V CDR1 and CDR2: LNHNV, YYDKDF (reference sequence). The CDR3 DNA follows: TGTGCCACCAGCAGGGTTGGACAGTCCATGAACACTGAAGCTTTCTTT. It specifies CATSRVGQSMNTEAFF.

In the case of this clone: The junction departs from the called germline gene at one end, perhaps through a read error. The rearrangement uses TRBV7-8 and TRBJ2-7; 9 bases line up with TRBD1. Germline CDR1 and CDR2: SGHVS and FQNEAQ. This CDR3 region has 15 residues. The CDR3 loop reads CASSLATGGSYEQYF. CDR3 in DNA: TGTGCCAGCAGCCTAGCGACAGGGGGTAGTTACGAGCAGTACTTC.

The rearrangement links TRBV10-2 to TRBJ1-5; 8 nucleotides agree with TRBD1. The germline V gene has CDR1 WSHSY and CDR2 SAAADI. This CDR3 is 12 amino acids long. V was clipped by 7 bases and J by 7 bases; unmatched bases: 3. The CDR3: CASKGTGQPQHF. DNA of the CDR3: TGCGCCAGCAAAGGGACAGGCCAGCCCCAGCATTTT.

This rearrangement joins TRBV28 to TRBJ1-2; TRBD1 agrees at 9 bases. Germline loops: CDR1 MDHEN, CDR2 SYDVKM. This CDR3 spans 16 amino acids. After removal of 8 bases from V and 4 bases from J, the junction contained 14 bases not matched to a gene. This CDR3 reads CASGSDRGATVYGYTF. For the CDR3, the DNA is TGTGCCAGCGGCTCGGACAGGGGCGCGACGGTCTATGGCTACACCTTC.

The chain joins TRBV29-1 to TRBJ2-7, with TRBD1 identical over 7 bases. Trimming took 0 bases from V and 6 from J; bases not matched to a gene: 2. CDR1 is SQVTM, CDR2 ANQGSEA, per germline. The CDR3 spans 12 residues. CDR3 bases: TGCAGCGTTGAAGATCCAGGGGGCGAGCAGTACTTC. Its translation is CSVEDPGGEQYF.

The chain couples TRBV2 to TRBJ2-3, with 7 bases that match TRBD2. The length of the CDR3 is 12 residues. Trimming took 7 bases from V and 3 from J; bases not matched to a gene: 1. Germline values: CDR1 SNHLY, CDR2 FYNNEI. CDR3 amino acids: CASKGGTDTQYF. The CDR3 DNA reads TGTGCCAGCAAGGGAGGGACAGATACGCAGTATTTT.

This chain links TRBV6-2 or TRBV6-3 with TRBJ2-7; D remains unclear. Germline CDR1 MNHEY, CDR2 SVGEGT. V dropped 4 bases and J dropped 3 bases, with 13 bases sitting between them. The CDR3 contains 14 residues. CDR3 DNA sequence: TGTGCCAGCAGTTTTACGACTCTAATCTACGAGCAGTACTTC. Translated: CASSFTTLIYEQYF.

This chain links TRBV30 with TRBJ1-5, with 8 bases matching TRBD1. Germline trimming cut 0 bases from V and 2 bases from J; bases unmatched to any gene: 3. Looked up from germline, CDR1 is GTSNPN and CDR2 is SVGIG (reference sequence). The CDR3 contains 15 residues. The CDR3 sequence is CAWSVVTGGNQPQHF. DNA for the CDR3: TGTGCCTGGAGTGTTGTGACAGGGGGCAATCAGCCCCAGCATTTT.

This clone was counted a single time. V and J are TRBV2 and TRBJ2-7, with TRBD1 matching 7 bases. CDR1 is SNHLY, CDR2 FYNNEI, per germline. The CDR3 has 14 amino acids. With V trimmed by 6 bases and J by 7 bases, 12 bases remained unmatched. The CDR3 reads CASSQGVQRLEQYF. CDR3 coding DNA: TGTGCCAGCAGCCAGGGGGTACAAAGACTAGAGCAGTACTTC.

The sample holds one count of this clone. The gene calls are TRBV11-3 and TRBJ1-6; TRBD1 matches 7 bases. The CDR3 has 18 amino acids. V lost 10 bases, J lost 6 bases, and 21 bases stayed unmatched. Germline V CDR1 and CDR2: SGHNT, YENEEA. CDR3 in amino acids: CATKFRDSTILGNSPLHF. The CDR3 region has the DNA TGTGCCACTAAGTTTAGGGACAGTACTATTTTGGGTAATTCACCCCTCCACTTT.

The rearrangement links TRBV24-1 to TRBJ1-2; 7 bases are a match to TRBD1. The germline V gene encodes CDR1 KGHDR and CDR2 SFDVKD. The junction had 8 bases not matched to a gene; V was cut back by 4 bases and J by 4 bases. The CDR3 is 15 amino acids. The CDR3 DNA follows: TGTGCCACCAGTGAACCCGGGACAGCCACCTATGGCTACACCTTC. It translates to CATSEPGTATYGYTF.

The V and J genes are TRBV9 and TRBJ2-1, with 13 bases that match TRBD2. The CDR3 contains 19 residues. Germline trimming cut 2 bases from V and 0 bases from J; bases unmatched to any gene: 8. The germline CDR1 and CDR2 sequences are SGDLS and YYNGEE. The CDR3 here is CASSVSLGLAGTSYNEQFF. In DNA form, the CDR3 reads TGTGCCAGCAGCGTCTCCCTGGGACTAGCGGGAACCTCCTACAATGAGCAGTTCTTC.

The V and J genes are TRBV5-8 and TRBJ1-2; D ambiguous. Germline V gene lookup returns CDR1 SGHTS and CDR2 YDEGEE. CDR3 length: 12 amino acids. V was clipped by 4 bases and J by 9 bases, with 13 bases between them. This CDR3 is CASSLRLRSYTF. In nucleotides, the CDR3 is TGTGCCAGCAGCCTTCGACTTAGGAGCTACACCTTC.

The chain uses TRBV7-6 and TRBJ2-1; 11 nucleotides match TRBD2. This CDR3 is 16 amino acids long. Germline V CDR1 and CDR2: SGHVS, FNYEAQ. J lost 9 bases, V lost 4 bases, and 11 bases had no gene match. CDR3 nucleotides: TGTGCCAGCAGCTCCGCACATCTGGGACTAGCGGCTGAGCAGTTCTTC. It yields the protein CASSSAHLGLAAEQFF.

The chain has TRBV11-1 and TRBJ2-3; 14 bases fit TRBD2. CDR3 length: 16 amino acids. Germline CDR1 and CDR2: SGHAT and FQDESV (reference sequence). Unmatched junction bases numbered 1, after V lost 3 bases and J lost 2 bases. The CDR3 nucleotides are TGTGCCAGCAGCTTGACTAGCGGGAGGGCCACAGATACGCAGTATTTT. Its translation is CASSLTSGRATDTQYF.

In nucleotides, the CDR3 is TGTGCCAGCAGCTGGTCAGGGATCGCAGATACGCAGTATTTT. Its translation: CASSWSGIADTQYF. This rearrangement joins TRBV7-2 to TRBJ2-3, with D possibly matching TRBD1 (5 bases). Per the germline V gene, CDR1 is SGHTA and CDR2 is FQGNSA. V was pared by 4 bases and J by 4 bases, with 12 bases between. The CDR3 runs to 14 residues.

The chain uses TRBV13 and TRBJ2-2; a possible D gene is TRBD1 (5 bases). V dropped 0 bases and J dropped 6 bases, with 5 bases sitting between them. CDR3 size: 13 residues. Per germline, CDR1 PRHDT and CDR2 FYEKMQ (reference sequence). DNA for the CDR3: TGTGCCAGCAGCTTAGGGGGGCCCGGGGAGCTGTTTTTT. Translating it yields CASSLGGPGELFF.

V is TRBV28 and J is TRBJ2-1, with TRBD2 identical over 7 bases. V trimming: 3 bases; J trimming: 0 bases; junction bases outside the gene matches: 8. The CDR3 consists of 17 residues. Per the germline V gene, CDR1 is MDHEN and CDR2 is SYDVKM. CDR3 nucleotide sequence: TGTGCCAGCAGTTTGCCCCCCGGCGGGAGCTCCTACAATGAGCAGTTCTTC. Its translation is CASSLPPGGSSYNEQFF.

The V and J genes are TRBV6-2 or TRBV6-3 and TRBJ2-7, with 9 positions matching TRBD2. The CDR3 extends over 16 amino acids. The trim removed 5 bases at V and 7 bases at J, leaving 15 bases unmatched. Germline loops: CDR1 MNHEY, CDR2 SVGEGT. CDR3: CASSTPTSGRFEEQYF. The CDR3 nucleotides are TGTGCCAGCAGTACTCCAACGAGCGGGAGGTTCGAAGAGCAGTACTTC.

The CDR3 sequence: CASSYSTGTGVREQYF. CDR3 DNA sequence: TGTGCCAGCAGTTACTCGACCGGGACAGGTGTTCGCGAGCAGTACTTC. V usage is TRBV6-2 or TRBV6-3 and J usage is TRBJ2-7; TRBD1 matches 8 bases. Germline CDR1 MNHEY, CDR2 SVGEGT. This CDR3 is 16 amino acids long. The ends lost 0 bases at V and 6 bases at J; junction bases unmatched: 10.

The chain carries TRBV19 and TRBJ2-5; D remains ambiguous. CDR1 and CDR2 from the germline V gene are LNHDA and SQIVND (reference sequence). V shed 1 base and J shed 2 bases, with 17 bases lying between them. The CDR3 extends over 17 amino acids. The CDR3 bases are TGTGCCAGTAGTATAGGCGCCCTACCCCTCGGGCAAGAGACCCAGTACTTC. Translated: CASSIGALPLGQETQYF.

The chain employs TRBV5-1 and TRBJ2-2; 10 nucleotides match TRBD2. V lost 4 bases, J lost 4 bases, and 1 base stayed unmatched. The CDR3 is 14 residues long. In germline, CDR1 is SGHRS, CDR2 YFSETQ. This CDR3 reads CASSLAGATGELFF. CDR3 sequence (DNA): TGCGCCAGCAGCCTAGCGGGAGCCACCGGGGAGCTGTTTTTT.

Turning to this clone: The junction departs from germline at one end; a sequencing error may be responsible. The V and J genes are TRBV7-7 and TRBJ2-2; TRBD2 aligns across 10 bases. The CDR3 length is 15 residues. Per germline, CDR1 SSHAT and CDR2 FNYEAQ (reference sequence). The DNA for the CDR3 is TGTGCTAGCAGCTCGCTAGCGGGAGATACCGGGGAGCTGTTTTTT. Its translation: CASSSLAGDTGELFF.

The chain is built from TRBV5-1 and TRBJ2-2; the match to TRBD2 covers 7 bases. Per the germline V gene, CDR1 is SGHRS and CDR2 is YFSETQ. The CDR3 totals 15 residues. V was pared by 7 bases and J by 1 base, with 7 bases of the junction left unmatched. The CDR3 DNA reads as TGCGCCAGCTTTATGGGAGGGCAGAACACCGGGGAGCTGTTTTTT. This codes for CASFMGGQNTGELFF. The variable domain in full, completed from reference TRBV5-1 and TRBJ2-2, reads KAGVTQTPRYLIKTRGQQVTLSCSPISGHRSVSWYQQTPGQGLQFLFEYFSETQRNKGNFPGRFSGRQFSNSRSEMNVSTLELGDSALYLCASFMGGQNTGELFFGEGSRLTVL.